This T cell receptor beta chain was observed in a study of cytomegalovirus exposure and HLA in healthy donors. Study-level points and caveats: Most TCR sequences were seen very rarely across donors, but some public TCRs occurred in many.

About this clone: Its antigen is not identified.

PCR was performed using 60 Vbeta and 13 Jbeta primers. The repertoire was sequenced with immunoSEQ multiplex PCR; TCRdb's copy has only in-frame clones and lacks some. This listing includes about 74,000 clones. This TCR derives from a female donor in good health and CMV-seropositive. The specimen was PBMCs.

CDR3 amino acids: CAWSVARGQPQHF. CDR3 nucleotides: TGTGCCTGGAGTGTCGCTAGGGGCCAGCCCCAGCATTTT. This rearrangement joins TRBV30 to TRBJ1-5, with D possibly TRBD1 on 5 matching bases. V shed 0 bases and J shed 7 bases, with 10 bases lying between them. CDR3 size: 13 residues. Germline V gene lookup returns CDR1 GTSNPN and CDR2 SVGIG (reference sequence).